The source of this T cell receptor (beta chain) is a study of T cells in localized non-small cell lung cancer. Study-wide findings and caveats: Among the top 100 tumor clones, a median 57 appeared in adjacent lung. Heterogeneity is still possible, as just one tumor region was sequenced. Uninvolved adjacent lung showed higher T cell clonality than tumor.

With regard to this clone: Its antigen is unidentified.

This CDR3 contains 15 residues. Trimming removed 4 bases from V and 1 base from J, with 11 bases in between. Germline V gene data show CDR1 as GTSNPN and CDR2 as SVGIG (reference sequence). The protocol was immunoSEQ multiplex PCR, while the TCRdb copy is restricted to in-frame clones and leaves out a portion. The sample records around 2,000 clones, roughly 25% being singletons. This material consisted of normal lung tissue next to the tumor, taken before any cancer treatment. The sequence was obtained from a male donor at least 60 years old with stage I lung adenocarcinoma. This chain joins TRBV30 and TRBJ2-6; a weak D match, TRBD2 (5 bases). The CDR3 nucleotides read TGTGCCTGGAACTTTGGCGGGTCTGGGGCCAACGTCCTGACTTTC. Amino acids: CAWNFGGSGANVLTF.